This T cell receptor beta chain was identified during a study of healthy donors' naive CD4 and CD8 T cells. Looking at the study overall: All functional IMGT TCR alpha variants were covered by new primers. Notes on the study in general: Roughly 13% of CD4/CD8 propensity variance appeared explained by V, J and CDR3 charge. Naive CD4+ and CD8+ cells reportedly differed in usage of most V and J genes.

Concerning this clonotype: No antigen is known for it.

Each TCR library used about 500 ng of total RNA and a linear amplification protocol. In the original processing: Four to six healthy donors contributed 78,498 sequenced TCR alpha transcripts. TCRdb called the reads again in MiXCR, with one record for every CDR3 protein. Clone size and V and J calls follow TCRdb, not the original study. The sample lists about 180,000 distinct CDR3 sequences, around 70% occurring once. Trimming shortened V by 9 bases and J by 9 bases, and 9 bases separated the two germline ends. CDR1 and CDR2 from the germline V gene are LNHDA and SQIVND (reference sequence). The CDR3 consists of 9 residues.

The sequenced sample was naive CD4+ and CD8+ T cells sorted from blood, pooled from several donors. This clonotype was sampled from a pool of human donors in good health; the sample pools cells from several healthy donors. The V gene is TRBV19, the J gene TRBJ2-7, with D hard to call. The CDR3 coding sequence is TGTGCCAGAGCCTTGGGGCAGTACGTC. This encodes CARALGQYV.